The 15 T cell receptor beta chains reported below all come from one sample, sequenced in a study of blood T cell repertoires in COVID-19. TCRdb's table, derived via immunoSEQ multiplex PCR, lists solely in-frame clones and lacks some. Among fewer than 150,000 clones listed, approximately 81% were seen once. Sequenced: peripheral blood. The receptor set was obtained from a man in his forties with acute or convalescent COVID-19.

This clone was counted once. The chain employs TRBV9 and TRBJ2-3; no clear D gene. V gave up 1 base and J gave up 4 bases, with 13 bases separating them. This CDR3 spans 15 amino acids. Germline V gene sequence: CDR1 SGDLS, CDR2 YYNGEE. CDR3 DNA: TGTGCCAGCAGCGTAATGGGCAGGCCATCAGATACGCAGTATTTT. This gives the protein CASSVMGRPSDTQYF.

This chain links TRBV6-6 with TRBJ2-7, with a tentative D call TRBD1 (5 bases). With 6 bases removed from V and 3 bases from J, the gap between germline ends came to 9 bases. The CDR3 covers 12 residues. The V gene's germline CDR1 is MNHNY and CDR2 SVGAGI (reference sequence). CDR3 sequence reads: CASSPDNYEQYF. The CDR3 DNA reads TGTGCCAGCAGCCCGGACAACTACGAGCAGTACTTC.

The V call is TRBV30, the J call TRBJ1-2; a weak D match, TRBD1 (5 bases). The CDR3 loop spans 13 amino acids. Germline CDR1 is GTSNPN and CDR2 is SVGIG (reference sequence). V lost 5 bases and J lost 2, with 12 bases in between. The CDR3 DNA reads as TGTGCCTGGCAATTAGGGGTAAACTATGGCTACACCTTC. It specifies CAWQLGVNYGYTF.

A few counts support this clone. The V call is TRBV27, the J call TRBJ1-6, with TRBD1 as a possible D gene (5 bases). Trimming removed 6 bases at V and 4 bases at J, with 10 bases between. The germline CDR1 and CDR2 sequences are MNHEY and SMNVEV (reference sequence). CDR3 size: 14 residues. In nucleotides, the CDR3 is TGTGCCAGCAGCCTGGCAGGGTATAATTCACCCCTCCACTTT. This translates into CASSLAGYNSPLHF.

The rearrangement uses TRBV10-3 and TRBJ2-3; 11 positions agree with TRBD2. The trim removed 3 bases at V and 3 bases at J, leaving 5 bases unmatched. CDR1 is ENHRY and CDR2 is SYGVKD in the germline V gene. The CDR3 spans 16 residues. CDR3 sequence: CAISERLAGSTDTQYF. CDR3 nucleotide sequence: TGTGCCATCAGTGAAAGACTAGCGGGGTCTACAGATACGCAGTATTTT.

V usage is TRBV5-1 and J usage is TRBJ1-2; weak D call: TRBD1 (6 bases). Germline lookup yields CDR1 SGHRS and CDR2 YFSETQ. Trimming pared 0 bases from V and 1 base from J, leaving 13 bases between. The CDR3 has 16 residues. For the CDR3, the DNA is TGCGCCAGCAGCTTGGCGGGGACAACCGTTAACTATGGCTACACCTTC. It encodes CASSLAGTTVNYGYTF.

The J gene is TRBJ1-4, the V gene TRBV4-2; tentatively, D is TRBD1 (6 bases). Germline loops: CDR1 LGHNA, CDR2 YNFKEQ. V was shortened by 0 bases and J by 3 bases, with 11 bases between the two germline ends. This CDR3 has 16 amino acids. CDR3 amino acids: CASSQDGGGANEKLFF. Here the CDR3 DNA reads TGTGCCAGCAGCCAAGATGGTGGGGGCGCTAATGAAAAACTGTTTTTT.

The rearrangement links TRBV19 to TRBJ2-7; perhaps TRBD2 as D (6 bases). The CDR3 is made up of 15 amino acids. The V gene's germline CDR1 is LNHDA and CDR2 SQIVND (reference sequence). V lost 1 base and J lost 1, with 11 bases in between. CDR3 sequence reads: CASSIGGAWSYEQYF. For the CDR3, the DNA is TGTGCCAGTAGTATAGGCGGGGCGTGGTCCTACGAGCAGTACTTC.

This clone has just a few counts. The chain couples TRBV7-3 to TRBJ2-3; 10 bases agree with TRBD2. Germline assignment: CDR1 SGHTA and CDR2 FQGTGA. Trimming removed 6 bases from V and 5 bases from J; junction bases left unmatched: 5. The CDR3 covers 14 residues. The CDR3 DNA reads as TGTGCCAGCAGACCTAGCGGGAGCGGAGATACGCAGTATTTT. It codes for CASRPSGSGDTQYF.

This clone has a handful of counts. The V and J genes are TRBV2 and TRBJ1-6; D not certain. Germline CDR1 SNHLY, CDR2 FYNNEI. V was cut by 2 bases and J by 0 bases, with 8 bases left in between. The CDR3 loop spans 16 amino acids. The CDR3 bases are TGTGCCAGCAGTGAACCCCGGTACTCCTATAATTCACCCCTCCACTTT. Translation: CASSEPRYSYNSPLHF.

The CDR3, as DNA: TGTGCCAGCAGCCAAATTGCAGGGGGCGCTGAAGCTTTCTTT. Amino acid sequence: CASSQIAGGAEAFF. The genes are TRBV3-1 (or the pseudogene TRBV3-2) and TRBJ1-1; 8 bases agree with TRBD1. V dropped 2 bases and J dropped 6; count of bases not matched to a gene: 5. Germline CDR1 reads LGHDT; CDR2 reads YNNKEL (reference sequence). The CDR3 runs 14 residues.

The count of this clone is one. The chain links TRBV7-2 to TRBJ1-6, with D uncertain. V was clipped by 1 base and J by 0 bases, with 7 bases between them. This CDR3 contains 16 residues. The V gene's germline CDR1 is SGHTA and CDR2 FQGNSA. The CDR3 protein is CASSLEPDSYNSPLHF. CDR3 nucleotide sequence: TGTGCCAGCAGCTTAGAGCCTGACTCCTATAATTCACCCCTCCACTTT.

The rearrangement uses TRBV7-8 and TRBJ2-4; 11 nucleotides line up with TRBD2. V shed 1 base and J 0 bases; nucleotides not matched to a gene: 8. Germline lookup yields CDR1 SGHVS and CDR2 FQNEAQ. This CDR3 region has 19 residues. Here the CDR3 reads CASSLDGLAGGLAKNIQYF. CDR3 nucleotide sequence: TGTGCCAGCAGCTTAGATGGGCTAGCGGGGGGCCTAGCCAAAAACATTCAGTACTTC.

The gene calls are TRBV2 and TRBJ2-5, with D maybe TRBD1 (6 bases). The germline V gene encodes CDR1 SNHLY and CDR2 FYNNEI. V gave up 6 bases and J gave up 5 bases, with 22 bases separating them. This CDR3 region has 16 residues. The CDR3 sequence: CASSAWIYRVVETQYF. The CDR3 DNA follows: TGTGCCAGCAGCGCATGGATCTACAGGGTCGTGGAGACCCAGTACTTC.

V gene TRBV27 combines with J gene TRBJ2-2; 7 bases align to TRBD2. The CDR3 covers 16 residues. J was trimmed by 4 bases and V by 3 bases; bases with no gene match: 8. Germline-derived CDR1 and CDR2 are MNHEY and SMNVEV (reference sequence). In DNA form, the CDR3 reads TGTGCCAGCAGTTTCGCCCGGGGAGGGACCACCGGGGAGCTGTTTTTT. This codes for CASSFARGGTTGELFF.